The clone carrying this T cell receptor (beta chain) has only a few counts. The sample belongs to a study of Graves' ophthalmopathy and Graves' hyperthyroidism. CDR3 length: 14 residues. Looked up from germline, CDR1 is SGHTS and CDR2 is YDEGEE. V shed 4 bases and J 6 bases; nucleotides not matched to a gene: 10. Hyperthyroidism patients were newly diagnosed, under 2 months' duration, aged 18 to 65. Amplified material comprised TCR beta CDR3 regions derived from RNA transcripts. Investigators did first-round RT-PCR with HTBI primers, then second-round multiplex PCR. TCRdb re-called the multiplex PCR reads through MiXCR, storing one row per CDR3 protein. The sample lists some 1.1 million distinct CDR3 sequences, approximately 35% occurring once.

The receptor was derived from an adult man with Graves' hyperthyroidism. The chain employs TRBV5-8 and TRBJ2-7, with TRBD2 matching over 7 bases. The material sequenced was peripheral blood or thyroid tissue (not recorded which). In nucleotides, the CDR3 is TGTGCCAGCAGCCCCGGACTAGGGGTCCTCGAGCAGTACTTC. This sequence encodes CASSPGLGVLEQYF.